This is a list of T cell receptor beta chains from one sample in a study of identical twins. TCRdb processed the 5' RACE reads anew with MiXCR; each CDR3 protein has one entry. The table lists approximately 1.8 million distinct CDR3 sequences, roughly a third of them singletons, with under 0.35% in the top ten. Sample: cord blood. Source of these receptors: a newborn girl in good health. Each CDR3 is given with its conserved first and last residue. The order of the fields is V gene, clone size, D gene, J gene, CDR3 protein, CDR3 DNA. A D gene is named only where the DNA matches it firmly. Only part of the rows carry a size: once, few, many, or a class if the clone is expanded.

V gene: TRBV3-1
clone size: -
D gene: -
J gene: TRBJ1-5
CDR3 protein: CASSQGQYNQPQHF
CDR3 DNA: TGTGCCAGCAGCCAAGGACAGTACAATCAGCCCCAGCATTTT

V gene: TRBV29-1
clone size: many
D gene: -
J gene: TRBJ2-7
CDR3 protein: CSVETTAEQYF
CDR3 DNA: TGCAGCGTCGAAACCACGGCCGAGCAGTACTTC

V gene: TRBV15
clone size: few
D gene: -
J gene: TRBJ1-2
CDR3 protein: CATSSGTNYGYTF
CDR3 DNA: TGTGCCACCAGCAGCGGGACTAACTATGGCTACACCTTC

V gene: TRBV4-2
clone size: -
D gene: TRBD1
J gene: TRBJ1-6
CDR3 protein: CASSLRTGFISPLHF
CDR3 DNA: TGTGCCAGCAGCCTCCGGACAGGTTTTATTTCACCCCTCCACTTT

V gene: TRBV20-1
clone size: once
D gene: -
J gene: TRBJ2-7
CDR3 protein: CSARDLVSASWEQYF
CDR3 DNA: TGCAGTGCTAGAGATCTCGTAAGCGCCAGTTGGGAGCAGTACTTC

V gene: TRBV7-8
clone size: -
D gene: -
J gene: TRBJ2-1
CDR3 protein: CASSLLGAWDLSYNEQFF
CDR3 DNA: TGTGCCAGCAGCTTATTGGGGGCCTGGGACCTCTCCTACAATGAGCAGTTCTTC

V gene: TRBV6-2/TRBV6-3
clone size: -
D gene: -
J gene: TRBJ1-2
CDR3 protein: CATRAFNYGYTF
CDR3 DNA: TGTGCCACGCGGGCCTTTAACTATGGCTACACCTTC

V gene: TRBV5-4
clone size: few
D gene: -
J gene: TRBJ2-3
CDR3 protein: CASSRVAQGGDTQYF
CDR3 DNA: TGTGCCAGCAGCCGTGTGGCACAGGGTGGAGATACGCAGTATTTT

V gene: TRBV28
clone size: many
D gene: -
J gene: TRBJ2-5
CDR3 protein: CASSRRPGLQETQYF
CDR3 DNA: TGTGCCAGCAGCCGACGACCGGGACTCCAAGAGACCCAGTACTTC

V gene: TRBV2
clone size: -
D gene: -
J gene: TRBJ2-3
CDR3 protein: CASVRDSTDTQYF
CDR3 DNA: TGTGCCAGCGTGAGGGACAGCACAGATACGCAGTATTTT

V gene: TRBV2
clone size: few
D gene: TRBD2
J gene: TRBJ2-5
CDR3 protein: CASRALAGGPQETQYF
CDR3 DNA: TGTGCCAGCAGAGCCCTAGCGGGAGGGCCGCAAGAGACCCAGTACTTC

V gene: TRBV7-2
clone size: -
D gene: TRBD1
J gene: TRBJ1-5
CDR3 protein: CASSLDSRMTGNQPQHF
CDR3 DNA: TGTGCCAGCAGCTTAGATTCGCGAATGACAGGGAATCAGCCCCAGCATTTT

V gene: TRBV3-1
clone size: few
D gene: -
J gene: TRBJ2-3
CDR3 protein: CASSQWQATDTQYF
CDR3 DNA: TGTGCCAGCAGCCAATGGCAGGCCACAGATACGCAGTATTTT

V gene: TRBV20-1
clone size: few
D gene: -
J gene: TRBJ2-4
CDR3 protein: CSAQTGLAKNIQYF
CDR3 DNA: TGCAGTGCTCAGACAGGACTAGCCAAAAACATTCAGTACTTC

V gene: TRBV20-1
clone size: -
D gene: TRBD2
J gene: TRBJ2-7
CDR3 protein: CSARVLAGGPYEQYF
CDR3 DNA: TGCAGTGCTAGGGTCCTAGCGGGGGGCCCCTACGAGCAGTACTTC